This T cell receptor (beta chain) was retrieved from a study of technical replicates of blood from several donors (dated by TCRdb to the late 2010s). The junction shows trimming of 6 bases on V and 3 bases on J, and the gene matches do not reach 3 bases of it. CDR1 and CDR2, per the germline V gene, are SNHLY and FYNNEI. The CDR3 numbers 13 residues from cysteine through phenylalanine. Only CDR3 DNA is held: 39 bases, read in frame from base 1. Library creation used the immunoSEQ multiplex PCR assay. TCRdb stores this immuneACCESS table with in-frame sequences only. Part of the clones is absent; in the studies checked, under half of the shortfall reflects unresolved V genes, and no reason is known for the rest. The sample contains about 14,000 clones, nearly 80% of them found a single time. The ten largest clones take up roughly 13% of the sample. Of note for this clone: Its target antigen remains unknown. No much larger clonotype is one base removed from it; base qualities were not supplied.

This receptor was obtained from a human donor in good health. The sequence joins TRBV2 to TRBJ2-5, with TRBD1 identical over 8 junction bases. Material for sequencing was PBMCs. The DNA sequence follows: TGTGCCAGCAGCCTGGACAGGGAAGAGACCCAGTACTTC. Its coded protein is CASSLDREETQYF.